These 8 T cell receptor beta chains were all obtained from the same sample, sequenced in a study of early T cells in non-severe SARS-CoV-2 infection. Each CDR3 protein is one row after TCRdb ran MiXCR on the 5' RACE reads. The sample includes tens of thousands of distinct CDR3 sequences, roughly 6% of them seen just once. Sequenced here: whole blood, sampled at baseline. The receptors derive from an adult who was a healthcare worker with PCR-confirmed SARS-CoV-2 infection or an uninfected control (not recorded which).

This clonotype has a count of ten or more. The V and J genes are TRBV20-1 and TRBJ2-7; D is possibly TRBD1 (6 bases). This CDR3 has 11 amino acids. The germline V and J ends were trimmed by 5 bases and 3 bases, with 8 bases remaining between them. Germline V gene data show CDR1 as DFQATT and CDR2 as SNEGSKA (reference sequence). The CDR3 loop reads CSAPGVYEQYF. The CDR3 bases are TGCAGTGCTCCAGGGGTCTACGAGCAGTACTTC.

Note on this clonotype: The junction departs from the called germline gene at one end, perhaps through a read error. The chain is built from TRBV12-3 or TRBV12-4 and TRBJ2-3; 12 bases line up with TRBD1. The CDR3 consists of 12 residues. The CDR3 bases are TGTGCCAGCAGTCGGGACAGGGGGCGATTGGGTTTT. Protein: CASSRDRGRLGF.

The CDR3 nucleotides read TGTGCCAGCAGTTTGCCCTGGTCCCCCTACGAGCAGTACTTC. Amino acids: CASSLPWSPYEQYF. This sequence joins TRBV12-3 or TRBV12-4 and TRBJ2-7; no reliable D call. Trimming shortened V by 3 bases and J by 2 bases, and 11 bases separated the two germline ends. CDR3 length: 14 residues.

This clonotype appeared many times. The gene calls are TRBV5-6 and TRBJ1-1; 7 bases agree with TRBD1. The ends lost 0 bases at V and 6 bases at J; junction bases unmatched: 2. This CDR3 is 13 amino acids long. Germline V CDR1 and CDR2: SGHDT, YYEEEE. In nucleotides, the CDR3 is TGTGCCAGCAGCTTGGACAGGGGCCCTGAAGCTTTCTTT. Translation gives CASSLDRGPEAFF.

This clonotype showed up just a few times. The J gene is TRBJ2-7, the V gene TRBV27; D ambiguous. CDR3 size: 13 residues. The V end was cut by 3 bases, the J end by 2 bases, with 8 bases between. Germline V gene data show CDR1 as MNHEY and CDR2 as SMNVEV (reference sequence). The CDR3 reads CASSLGVPYEQYF. The CDR3 DNA reads TGTGCCAGCAGTTTGGGTGTACCCTACGAGCAGTACTTC.

This clonotype appeared a single time. A much larger clone differs by one base, so this may be a read error. The V call is TRBV14, the J call TRBJ1-1; the D gene is possibly TRBD1 (6 bases). CDR3 size: 14 residues. Germline loops: CDR1 SGHDN, CDR2 FVKESK. CDR3 DNA sequence: TGTGCCAGCAGCCCCTGGGGGGCGAACGCTGAAGCTTTCTTT. Residues: CASSPWGANAEAFF.

This clonotype was found many times. This rearrangement joins TRBV10-3 to TRBJ2-7; 7 nucleotides match TRBD1. In germline, CDR1 is ENHRY, CDR2 SYGVKD. This CDR3 is 13 amino acids long. The V segment lost 7 bases and the J segment 4 bases; nucleotides outside the gene matches: 7. The CDR3 spells CAIKGQNPYEQYF. CDR3 DNA sequence: TGTGCCATCAAGGGACAGAACCCGTACGAGCAGTACTTC.

This clonotype appeared many times. The chain joins TRBV20-1 to TRBJ1-5; D might be TRBD1 (6 bases). The CDR3 extends over 16 amino acids. Germline assignment: CDR1 DFQATT and CDR2 SNEGSKA (reference sequence). Trimming shortened V by 6 bases and J by 1 base, and 19 bases separated the two germline ends. DNA for the CDR3: TGCAGTGCCATAGAAGACAGGCGAGGGAGCAATCAGCCCCAGCATTTT. It is translated as CSAIEDRRGSNQPQHF.